This paragraph covers one T cell receptor (beta chain) sequence. Produced via immunoSEQ multiplex PCR; TCRdb's table is partial and in-frame only. This table has around 97,000 clones, about 86% appearing once. This sample was included in a study of T cell clones after liver transplantation. Study at large: In this trial, immunosuppression withdrawal was attempted within 2 years of liver transplant. TCRbeta sequencing after a pre-transplant mixed lymphocyte reaction identified graft-donor-reactive clones, later tracked in post-transplant blood. Three of eight recipients were HCV-positive; others had non-autoimmune, non-viral indications.

The receptor was isolated from a human patient who received a liver transplant. Some T cells may be provided by the graft donor. The sequencing used CD4+ T cells from blood, collected around 4 years after liver transplant.

The CDR3 nucleotides read TGTGCCAGCAGCCGACGGATTGGGGGCGAGCAGTACTTC. Translating gives CASSRRIGGEQYF. The V call is TRBV14, the J call TRBJ2-7; the D gene could be TRBD1 or TRBD2 (5 bases each). The germline CDR1 and CDR2 sequences are SGHDN and FVKESK. This CDR3 contains 13 residues. Deletions cut 4 bases from V and 6 bases from J, with 13 bases between.